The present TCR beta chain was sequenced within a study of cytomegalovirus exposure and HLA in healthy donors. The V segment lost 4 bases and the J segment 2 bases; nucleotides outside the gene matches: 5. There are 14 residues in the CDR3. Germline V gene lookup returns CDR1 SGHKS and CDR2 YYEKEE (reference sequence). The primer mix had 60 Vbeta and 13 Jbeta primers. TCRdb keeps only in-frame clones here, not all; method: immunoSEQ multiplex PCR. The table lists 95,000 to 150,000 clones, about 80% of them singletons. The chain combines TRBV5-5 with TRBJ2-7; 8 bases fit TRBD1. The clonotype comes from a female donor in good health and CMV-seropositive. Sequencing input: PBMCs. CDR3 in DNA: TGTGCCAGCAGCCTGACAGGGGCGGCCTACGAGCAGTACTTC. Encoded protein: CASSLTGAAYEQYF.